The sequence of this T cell receptor beta chain was determined in a study of cytotoxic CD8 clonotypes in ibrutinib-treated CLL. The V gene's germline CDR1 is LNHNV and CDR2 YYDKDF (reference sequence). Between the trimmed V and J ends, which lost 4 bases and 2 bases, there was a span of 4 bases. This CDR3 spans 12 amino acids. Profiled with immunoSEQ multiplex PCR; TCRdb holds only in-frame clones, not every one. The table records around 310,000 clones, about 80% of them present only once. The receptor was derived from a human donor with chronic lymphocytic leukemia. The specimen was PBMCs, collected before ibrutinib treatment. V usage is TRBV15 and J usage is TRBJ2-3; D not certain. The CDR3 coding sequence is TGTGCCACCAGCACTAACACAGATACGCAGTATTTT. It codes for CATSTNTDTQYF.